These 20 T cell receptor beta chains came from one sample sequenced in a study of blood T cell repertoires in COVID-19. Method: immunoSEQ multiplex PCR; TCRdb's copy keeps in-frame clones and lacks some. The data contain around 72,000 clones, around 86% of them singletons. Sequencing was carried out using peripheral blood. These receptors were obtained from a man aged 45-60 years with active COVID-19.

The chain uses TRBV5-1 and TRBJ2-3; 13 bases agree with TRBD2. Germline trimming cut 4 bases from V and 3 bases from J; bases unmatched to any gene: 8. Germline V gene data show CDR1 as SGHRS and CDR2 as YFSETQ. The CDR3 covers 17 residues. DNA for the CDR3: TGCGCCAGCAGCCTGGTCACTAGCGGGGGGGTGACAGATACGCAGTATTTT. It translates to CASSLVTSGGVTDTQYF.

The chain carries TRBV4-3 and TRBJ2-3; TRBD2 is a possible D gene (6 bases). The germline V gene has CDR1 LGHNA and CDR2 YSLEER. The V gene lost 0 bases and the J gene lost 4 bases, with 14 bases spanning the gap. The CDR3 is made up of 16 amino acids. The CDR3 sequence is CASSQERFGGADTQYF. CDR3 nucleotides: TGCGCCAGCAGCCAAGAAAGGTTCGGCGGGGCAGATACGCAGTATTTT.

The genes are TRBV9 and TRBJ2-5, with D tentatively TRBD1 (6 bases). The CDR3 has 15 residues. The V end was cut by 4 bases, the J end by 3 bases, with 16 bases between. Germline assignment: CDR1 SGDLS and CDR2 YYNGEE. CDR3 sequence: CASSRSGGFEETQYF. CDR3 DNA: TGTGCCAGCAGCAGGTCTGGGGGCTTCGAAGAGACCCAGTACTTC.

The rearrangement links TRBV12-5 to TRBJ2-3, with D uncertain. Trimming stripped 3 bases from V and 2 bases from J, with 9 bases between. The germline CDR1 and CDR2 sequences are LGHNT and FRNRAP. The length of the CDR3 is 14 residues. The CDR3 DNA reads TGTGCTAGTGGTTTTGGGCAGGACACAGATACGCAGTATTTT. Its protein product is CASGFGQDTDTQYF.

This sequence joins TRBV28 and TRBJ2-5; no clear D gene. Germline V gene lookup returns CDR1 MDHEN and CDR2 SYDVKM. CDR3 length equals 14 residues. Deletions cut 10 bases from V and 1 base from J, with 16 bases between. The CDR3 here is CAIAASDLQETQYF. DNA for the CDR3: TGTGCCATAGCTGCATCCGACCTCCAAGAGACCCAGTACTTC.

Comments on this clone: At the DNA level, this CDR3 is encoded by other sequences in the same sample as well. The chain combines TRBV6-2 or TRBV6-3 with TRBJ1-2; D remains unclear. Germline loops: CDR1 MNHEY, CDR2 SVGEGT. The CDR3 is made up of 12 amino acids. The ends were cut back, 2 bases at V and 3 bases at J, with 4 bases in the middle. CDR3 DNA: TGTGCCAGCAGTTACCCTGACTATGGCTACACCTTC. Translating gives CASSYPDYGYTF.

The V call is TRBV24-1, the J call TRBJ2-5; 8 nucleotides line up with TRBD1. The ends lost 4 bases at V and 2 bases at J; junction bases unmatched: 8. Germline V gene data show CDR1 as KGHDR and CDR2 as SFDVKD. This CDR3 region has 16 residues. The CDR3 region is CATSDPRQGKQETQYF. The CDR3 DNA sequence: TGTGCCACCAGTGACCCCCGACAGGGGAAACAAGAGACCCAGTACTTC.

This clone was found once. CDR3 nucleotide sequence: TGTGCCAGCAGTTATGCCGACAGGGCGGGCTACACCTTC. Its protein product is CASSYADRAGYTF. The chain combines TRBV6-5 with TRBJ1-2; 7 bases align to TRBD1. Unmatched junction bases numbered 6, after V lost 3 bases and J lost 8 bases. The CDR3 runs to 13 residues. Germline V gives CDR1 MNHEY, CDR2 SVGAGI.

The chain couples TRBV7-2 to TRBJ1-3; 7 bases map to TRBD1. Germline V gene sequence: CDR1 SGHTA, CDR2 FQGNSA. CDR3 size: 17 residues. With 5 bases clipped from V and 2 bases from J, the junction kept 12 bases outside the gene matches. The CDR3 DNA follows: TGTGCCAGCAGCCTTAGGGGACAGCCTTATACTGGAAACACCATATATTTT. This gives the protein CASSLRGQPYTGNTIYF.

This sequence joins TRBV19 and TRBJ2-7, with 7 bases lining up with TRBD2. The CDR3 totals 15 residues. Germline V CDR1 and CDR2: LNHDA, SQIVND (reference sequence). V trimming: 4 bases; J trimming: 2 bases; junction bases outside the gene matches: 8. CDR3 nucleotide sequence: TGTGCCAGTAGTACGCGGTGGGGGGGGACCTACGAGCAGTACTTC. This encodes CASSTRWGGTYEQYF.

This clone was detected only once. The chain has TRBV4-2 and TRBJ2-1; the match to TRBD2 covers 8 bases. V lost 8 bases, J lost 6 bases, and 12 bases stayed unmatched. CDR3 length: 15 amino acids. Germline CDR1 is LGHNA and CDR2 is YNFKEQ. The CDR3 here is CASRSSGTGPNEQFF. CDR3 nucleotide sequence: TGTGCCAGCCGGAGTAGCGGGACCGGTCCCAATGAGCAGTTCTTC.

The J gene is TRBJ2-1, the V gene TRBV2; the match to TRBD2 covers 11 bases. V was clipped by 3 bases and J by 7 bases; unmatched bases: 8. Looked up from germline, CDR1 is SNHLY and CDR2 is FYNNEI. This CDR3 has 16 residues. CDR3 region: CASSDLSSGGANEQFF. In DNA form, the CDR3 reads TGTGCCAGCAGTGATTTGAGTAGCGGGGGGGCTAATGAGCAGTTCTTC.

This chain links TRBV18 with TRBJ1-1; TRBD1 matches at 8 bases. Trimming cost V 5 bases and J 1 base; bases outside gene matches: 3. This CDR3 is 14 amino acids long. Germline lookup yields CDR1 KGHSH and CDR2 LQKENI. CDR3 DNA sequence: TGTGCCAGCTCAAGAGACAGGGGGAACACTGAAGCTTTCTTT. Translation gives CASSRDRGNTEAFF.

The CDR3 coding sequence is TGTGCCAGCATCAGGGACAGGGGGTACTCCTACGAGCAGTACTTC. It is translated as CASIRDRGYSYEQYF. The chain combines TRBV6-5 with TRBJ2-7; 11 bases are shared with TRBD1. Germline V gives CDR1 MNHEY, CDR2 SVGAGI. The V segment lost 7 bases and the J segment 0 bases; nucleotides outside the gene matches: 5. This CDR3 is built from 15 residues.

The chain joins TRBV18 to TRBJ2-7, with 7 bases matching TRBD2. The CDR3 extends over 13 amino acids. V lost 7 bases to trimming and J lost 2 bases; unmatched junction nucleotides: 5. CDR1 KGHSH and CDR2 LQKENI come from the germline V gene. As DNA, the CDR3 is TGTGCCAGCTTCTCCGGGAGGACCTACGAGCAGTACTTC. Residues: CASFSGRTYEQYF.

The chain uses TRBV10-1 and TRBJ2-2; 8 bases are a match to TRBD1. V lost 6 bases and J lost 0; bases outside the gene matches: 0. The germline V gene encodes CDR1 WNHNN and CDR2 SYGVQD (reference sequence). The CDR3 is made up of 14 amino acids. The CDR3 here is CASRQGANTGELFF. The CDR3 region has the DNA TGCGCCAGCAGACAGGGGGCGAACACCGGGGAGCTGTTTTTT.

The chain is built from TRBV15 and TRBJ2-1; 7 bases align to TRBD1. CDR3 length: 17 residues. Trimming removed 1 base from V and 4 bases from J; junction bases left unmatched: 10. Germline assignment: CDR1 LNHNV and CDR2 YYDKDF (reference sequence). Here the CDR3 DNA reads TGTGCCACCAGCAGAGGCTTAGGACAGGTCTTATACAATGAGCAGTTCTTC. Translating gives CATSRGLGQVLYNEQFF.

The chain carries TRBV9 and TRBJ2-7; weak D call: TRBD1 (6 bases). The CDR3 has 14 amino acids. Germline assignment: CDR1 SGDLS and CDR2 YYNGEE. V lost 0 bases to trimming and J lost 3 bases, with 10 bases between them. The CDR3 nucleotides read TGTGCCAGCAGCGTAGGGCAGGGGCTCTACGAGCAGTACTTC. This translates into CASSVGQGLYEQYF.

V is TRBV5-5 and J is TRBJ2-7, with TRBD1 matching 12 bases. With V trimmed by 5 bases and J by 3 bases, 6 bases remained unmatched. The CDR3 length is 15 residues. Germline loops: CDR1 SGHKS, CDR2 YYEKEE (reference sequence). The CDR3, as DNA: TGTGCCAGCAGACCCGGGACAGGGGGCTTCTACGAGCAGTACTTC. Protein: CASRPGTGGFYEQYF.

The genes are TRBV2 and TRBJ2-5, with D maybe TRBD2 (5 bases). Germline lookup yields CDR1 SNHLY and CDR2 FYNNEI. The V and J ends lost 4 bases and 7 bases respectively, with 19 bases between them. The CDR3 is made up of 15 amino acids. The DNA of the CDR3 is TGTGCCAGCAGTGGAATTCTCTCGGACTCAGGGACCCAGTACTTC. This sequence encodes CASSGILSDSGTQYF.